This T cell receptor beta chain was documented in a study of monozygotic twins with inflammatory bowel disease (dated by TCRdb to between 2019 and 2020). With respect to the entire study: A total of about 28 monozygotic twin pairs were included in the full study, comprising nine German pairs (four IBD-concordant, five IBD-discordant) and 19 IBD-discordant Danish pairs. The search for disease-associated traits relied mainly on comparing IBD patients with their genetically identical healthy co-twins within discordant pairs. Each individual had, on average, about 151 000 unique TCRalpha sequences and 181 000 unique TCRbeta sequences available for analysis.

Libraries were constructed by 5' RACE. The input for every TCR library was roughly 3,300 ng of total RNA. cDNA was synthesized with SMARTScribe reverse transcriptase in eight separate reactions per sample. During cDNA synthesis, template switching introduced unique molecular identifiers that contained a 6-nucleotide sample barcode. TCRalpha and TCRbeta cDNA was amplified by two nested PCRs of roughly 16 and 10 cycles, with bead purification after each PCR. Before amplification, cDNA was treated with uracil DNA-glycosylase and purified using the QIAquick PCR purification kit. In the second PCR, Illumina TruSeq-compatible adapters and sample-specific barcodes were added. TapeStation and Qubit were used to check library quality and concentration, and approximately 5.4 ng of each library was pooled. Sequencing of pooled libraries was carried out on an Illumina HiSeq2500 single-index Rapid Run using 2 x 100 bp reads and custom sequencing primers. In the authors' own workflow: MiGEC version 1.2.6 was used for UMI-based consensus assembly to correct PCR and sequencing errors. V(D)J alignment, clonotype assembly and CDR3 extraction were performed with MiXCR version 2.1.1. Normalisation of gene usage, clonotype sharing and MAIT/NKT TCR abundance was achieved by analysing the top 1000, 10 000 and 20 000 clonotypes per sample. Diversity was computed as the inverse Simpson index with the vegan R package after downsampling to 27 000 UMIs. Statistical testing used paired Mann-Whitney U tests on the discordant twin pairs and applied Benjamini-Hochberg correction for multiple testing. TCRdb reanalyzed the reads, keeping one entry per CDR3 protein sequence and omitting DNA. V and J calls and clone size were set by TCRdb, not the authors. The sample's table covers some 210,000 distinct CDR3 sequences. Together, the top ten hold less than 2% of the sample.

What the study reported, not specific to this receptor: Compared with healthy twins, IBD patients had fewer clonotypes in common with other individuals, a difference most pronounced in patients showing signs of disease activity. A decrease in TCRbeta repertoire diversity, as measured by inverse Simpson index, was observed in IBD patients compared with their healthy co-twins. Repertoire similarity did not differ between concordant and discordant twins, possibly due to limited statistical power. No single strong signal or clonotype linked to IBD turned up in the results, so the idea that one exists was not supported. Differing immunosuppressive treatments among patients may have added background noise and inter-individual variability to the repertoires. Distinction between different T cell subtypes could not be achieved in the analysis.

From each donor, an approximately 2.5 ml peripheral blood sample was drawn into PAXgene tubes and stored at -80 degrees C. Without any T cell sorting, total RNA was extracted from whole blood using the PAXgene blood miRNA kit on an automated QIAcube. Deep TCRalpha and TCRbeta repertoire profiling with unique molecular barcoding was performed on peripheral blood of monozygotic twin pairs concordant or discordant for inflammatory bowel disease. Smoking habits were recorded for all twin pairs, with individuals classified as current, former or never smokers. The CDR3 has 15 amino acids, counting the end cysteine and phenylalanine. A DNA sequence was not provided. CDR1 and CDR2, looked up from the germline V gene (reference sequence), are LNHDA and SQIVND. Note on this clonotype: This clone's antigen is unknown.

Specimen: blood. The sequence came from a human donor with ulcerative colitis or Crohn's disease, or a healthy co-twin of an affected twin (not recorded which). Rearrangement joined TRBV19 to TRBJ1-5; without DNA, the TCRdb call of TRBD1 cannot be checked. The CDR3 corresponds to CASSIQGTGNQPQHF.